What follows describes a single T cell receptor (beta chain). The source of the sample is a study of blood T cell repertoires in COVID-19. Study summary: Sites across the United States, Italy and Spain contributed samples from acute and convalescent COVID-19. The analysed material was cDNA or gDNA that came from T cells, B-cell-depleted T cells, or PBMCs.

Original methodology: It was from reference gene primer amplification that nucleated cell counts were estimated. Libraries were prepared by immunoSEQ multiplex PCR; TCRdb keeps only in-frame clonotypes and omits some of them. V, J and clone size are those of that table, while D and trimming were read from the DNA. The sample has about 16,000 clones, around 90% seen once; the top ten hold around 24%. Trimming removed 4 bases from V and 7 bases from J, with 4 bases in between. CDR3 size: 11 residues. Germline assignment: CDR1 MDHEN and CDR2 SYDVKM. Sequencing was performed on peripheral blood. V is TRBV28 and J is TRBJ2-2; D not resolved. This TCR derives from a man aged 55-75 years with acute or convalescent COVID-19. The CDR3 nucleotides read TGTGCCAGCAGTTCTTACGGGGAGCTGTTTTTT. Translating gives CASSSYGELFF.